The 15 T cell receptor beta chains below come from one sample, sequenced in a study of T cells in Graves' hyperthyroidism and ophthalmopathy (dated by TCRdb to about 2019). Library generation was performed with multiplex PCR. Sequencing used an Illumina HiSeq 2000. The TCR beta CDR3 regions were amplified from RNA transcripts. The first round of RT-PCR for the TCR CDR3 was performed with the HTBI primer set and the Qiagen OneStep RT-PCR kit. TCRdb trimmed public reads at Q25 via fastp, called clones via MiXCR and kept in-frame beta chains. Rows merge per CDR3 protein into single entries with the most common DNA and genes. A total of about 570,000 distinct CDR3 sequences appear in this sample, more than 45% of them only once. The top ten constitute about 20% of the sample. Sequenced sample: peripheral blood or thyroid tissue (not recorded which). The receptors shown here come from an adult woman with Graves' disease, either hyperthyroidism or ophthalmopathy (not recorded which).

V usage is TRBV10-3 and J usage is TRBJ1-5; D perhaps matches TRBD1 (5 bases). CDR1 is ENHRY, CDR2 SYGVKD, per germline. V lost 10 bases and J lost 2, with 12 bases in between. This CDR3 region has 13 residues. The CDR3 nucleotides read TGTGCCAGCTGCGACAGCCGCAATCAGCCCCAGCATTTT. Amino acid sequence: CASCDSRNQPQHF.

This sequence joins TRBV28 and TRBJ2-2, with D tentatively TRBD2 (6 bases). V was clipped by 2 bases and J by 1 base, with 8 bases between them. Per germline, CDR1 MDHEN and CDR2 SYDVKM. The CDR3 sequence is 15 residues long. CDR3 DNA: TGTGCCAGCAGTTTAGGGACTCGGAACACCGGGGAGCTGTTTTTT. This translates into CASSLGTRNTGELFF.

The CDR3, as DNA: TGCAGTGCTTCCAACAGGGGGTCAGGGGAGCAGTACTTC. Amino acid sequence: CSASNRGSGEQYF. The chain has TRBV20-1 and TRBJ2-7, with TRBD1 matching over 8 bases. Germline V gene data show CDR1 as DFQATT and CDR2 as SNEGSKA (reference sequence). After removal of 5 bases from V and 7 bases from J, the junction contained 10 bases not matched to a gene. This CDR3 has 13 residues.

The rearrangement joins TRBV20-1 to TRBJ2-5; D unresolved. Between the trimmed V and J ends, which lost 5 bases and 3 bases, there was a span of 13 bases. CDR3 length: 13 residues. Germline V CDR1 and CDR2: DFQATT, SNEGSKA (reference sequence). The CDR3 here is CSAPVGGKETQYF. The CDR3 DNA reads as TGCAGTGCTCCGGTAGGCGGAAAAGAGACCCAGTACTTC.

V is TRBV29-1 and J is TRBJ1-4, with D possibly TRBD1 on 5 matching bases. The germline V gene encodes CDR1 SQVTM and CDR2 ANQGSEA. V was cut by 1 base and J by 8 bases, with 14 bases left in between. The CDR3 runs 14 residues. CDR3 sequence (DNA): TGCAGCGTTGAAGTGGGCAGGGAGCAAGAAAAACTGTTTTTT. Amino acid sequence: CSVEVGREQEKLFF.

At least ten counts were recorded for this clonotype. V and J are TRBV5-1 and TRBJ2-2; D gene unclear. CDR1 is SGHRS and CDR2 is YFSETQ in the germline V gene. Deletions cut 4 bases from V and 6 bases from J, with 7 bases between. This CDR3 region has 12 residues. CDR3: CASSRSPGELFF. DNA of the CDR3: TGCGCCAGCAGCCGAAGCCCCGGGGAGCTGTTTTTT.

Ten or more counts support this clonotype. The chain recombines TRBV9 with TRBJ2-5; D ambiguous. Trimming stripped 2 bases from V and 2 bases from J, with 7 bases between. Germline CDR1 SGDLS, CDR2 YYNGEE. The length of the CDR3 is 13 residues. The CDR3 protein is CASSVDIQETQYF. DNA of the CDR3: TGTGCCAGCAGCGTCGACATACAAGAGACCCAGTACTTC.

The chain joins TRBV15 to TRBJ1-5; D is possibly TRBD1 (5 bases). The CDR3 totals 16 residues. V lost 2 bases, J lost 4 bases, and 15 bases lay in between. Germline assignment: CDR1 LNHNV and CDR2 YYDKDF (reference sequence). The CDR3 nucleotides read TGTGCCACCAGCAGACCGGGGGTGGGAAGGAATCAGCCCCAGCATTTT. Translated: CATSRPGVGRNQPQHF. Supplemented by reference TRBV15 and TRBJ1-5, the full variable domain reads DAMVIQNPRYQVTQFGKPVTLSCSQTLNHNVMYWYQQKSSQAPKLLFHYYDKDFNNEADTPDNFQSRRPNTSFCFLDIRSPGLGDTAMYLCATSRPGVGRNQPQHFGDGTRLSIL.

J is TRBJ2-5 and V is TRBV29-1; D perhaps matches TRBD1 (5 bases). This CDR3 comprises 13 residues. V was pared by 4 bases and J by 5 bases, with 14 bases between. Germline CDR1 and CDR2: SQVTM and ANQGSEA. The CDR3 DNA reads as TGCAGCGTTGGACAGAAAGTCGGGGAGACCCAGTACTTC. Amino acid sequence: CSVGQKVGETQYF.

This clonotype was observed many times. This chain joins TRBV20-1 and TRBJ2-7; 8 nucleotides align to TRBD1. Germline V gene data show CDR1 as DFQATT and CDR2 as SNEGSKA (reference sequence). This CDR3 has 15 amino acids. The trim removed 0 bases at V and 2 bases at J, leaving 6 bases unmatched. This chain's CDR3 is CSARDHDRGAYEQYF. The CDR3 DNA sequence: TGCAGTGCTAGAGATCACGACAGGGGTGCCTACGAGCAGTACTTC.

This clonotype was detected ten times or more. The rearrangement joins TRBV5-1 to TRBJ1-2; possible D gene TRBD1, 5 bases. From germline, CDR1 is SGHRS and CDR2 YFSETQ. V lost 2 bases and J 0 bases, leaving 11 bases between the germline ends. The CDR3 runs to 15 residues. As DNA, the CDR3 is TGCGCCAGCAGCTTACGAGGGACTGCTAACTATGGCTACACCTTC. It encodes CASSLRGTANYGYTF.

There are a few counts of this clonotype. The rearrangement links TRBV25-1 to TRBJ1-6, with 7 nucleotides matching TRBD1. CDR3 length: 13 residues. The ends lost 4 bases at V and 10 bases at J; junction bases unmatched: 4. The germline V gene has CDR1 MGHDK and CDR2 SYGVNS. The CDR3 is CASSARDSSPLHF. The DNA of the CDR3 is TGTGCCAGCAGTGCGAGGGACAGCTCACCCCTCCACTTT. The whole variable domain, filled in from reference TRBV25-1 and TRBJ1-6, reads EADIYQTPRYLVIGTGKKITLECSQTMGHDKMYWYQQDPGMELHLIHYSYGVNSTEKGDLSSESTVSRIRTEHFPLTLESARPSHTSQYLCASSARDSSPLHFGNGTRLTVT.

This clonotype was seen many times. V and J are TRBV7-8 and TRBJ2-7; 9 bases are shared with TRBD1. Trimming took 2 bases from V and 4 from J; bases not matched to a gene: 3. The germline V gene encodes CDR1 SGHVS and CDR2 FQNEAQ. The CDR3 loop spans 14 amino acids. CDR3 nucleotides: TGTGCCAGCAGCTTAATGGGACAGGGTTACGAGCAGTACTTC. Protein: CASSLMGQGYEQYF.

This chain links TRBV20-1 with TRBJ1-2, with TRBD1 identical over 8 bases. The germline V gene has CDR1 DFQATT and CDR2 SNEGSKA (reference sequence). This CDR3 has 13 amino acids. V gave up 1 base and J gave up 6 bases; unmatched junction bases: 4. CDR3 loop: CSARGTGRDGYTF. CDR3 sequence (DNA): TGCAGTGCTAGAGGGACAGGGAGGGATGGCTACACCTTC.

This clonotype was seen only once. The chain recombines TRBV2 with TRBJ2-7, with D unclear. The CDR3 has 11 residues. Germline assignment: CDR1 SNHLY and CDR2 FYNNEI. CDR3 residues: CVPAPVGEQYF. CDR3 DNA: TGTGTCCCCGCCCCTGTGGGAGAGCAGTACTTC. Combining the CDR3 with reference TRBV2 and TRBJ2-7 gives the whole variable domain EPEVTQTPSHQVTQMGQEVILRCVPISNHLYFYWYRQILGQKVEFLVSFYNNEISEKSEIFDDQFSVERPDGSNFTLKIRSTKLEDSAMYFCVPAPVGEQYFGPGTRLTVT.